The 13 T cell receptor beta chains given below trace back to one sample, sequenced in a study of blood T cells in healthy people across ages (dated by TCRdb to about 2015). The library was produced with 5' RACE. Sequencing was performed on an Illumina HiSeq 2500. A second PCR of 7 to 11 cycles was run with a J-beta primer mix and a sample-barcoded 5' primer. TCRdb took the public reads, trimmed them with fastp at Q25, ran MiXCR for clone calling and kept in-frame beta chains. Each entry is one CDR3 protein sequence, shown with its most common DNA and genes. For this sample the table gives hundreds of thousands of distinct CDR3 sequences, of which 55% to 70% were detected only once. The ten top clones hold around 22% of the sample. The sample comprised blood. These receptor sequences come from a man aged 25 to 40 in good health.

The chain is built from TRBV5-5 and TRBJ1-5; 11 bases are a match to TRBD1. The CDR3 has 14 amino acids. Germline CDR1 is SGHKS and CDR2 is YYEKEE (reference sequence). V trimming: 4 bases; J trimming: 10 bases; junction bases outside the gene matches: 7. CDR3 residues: CASSLGQGASPQHF. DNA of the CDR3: TGTGCCAGCAGCCTTGGACAGGGGGCATCACCCCAGCATTTT. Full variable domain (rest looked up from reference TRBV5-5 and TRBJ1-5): DAGVTQSPTHLIKTRGQQVTLRCSPISGHKSVSWYQQVLGQGPQFIFQYYEKEERGRGNFPDRFSARQFPNYSSELNVNALLLGDSALYLCASSLGQGASPQHFGDGTRLSIL.

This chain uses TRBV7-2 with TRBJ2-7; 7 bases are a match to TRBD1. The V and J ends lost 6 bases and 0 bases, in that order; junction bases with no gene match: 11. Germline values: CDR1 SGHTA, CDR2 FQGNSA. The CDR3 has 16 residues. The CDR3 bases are TGTGCCAGCAGTCGTAACGGCAGGGGGAGCTCCTACGAGCAGTACTTC. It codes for CASSRNGRGSSYEQYF.

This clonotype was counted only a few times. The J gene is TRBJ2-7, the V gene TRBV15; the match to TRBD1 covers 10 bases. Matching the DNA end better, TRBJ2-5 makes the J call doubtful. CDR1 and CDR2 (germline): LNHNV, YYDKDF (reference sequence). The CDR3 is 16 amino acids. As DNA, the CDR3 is TGTGCCACCAGCAGAGATCGGGACAGGGGAGGAGAGACCCAGTACTTC. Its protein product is CATSRDRDRGGETQYF.

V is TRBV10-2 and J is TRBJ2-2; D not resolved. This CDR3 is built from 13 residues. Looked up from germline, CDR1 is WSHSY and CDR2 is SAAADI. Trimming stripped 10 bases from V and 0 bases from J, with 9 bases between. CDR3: CATTETNTGELFF. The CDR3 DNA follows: TGCGCCACTACAGAAACGAACACCGGGGAGCTGTTTTTT.

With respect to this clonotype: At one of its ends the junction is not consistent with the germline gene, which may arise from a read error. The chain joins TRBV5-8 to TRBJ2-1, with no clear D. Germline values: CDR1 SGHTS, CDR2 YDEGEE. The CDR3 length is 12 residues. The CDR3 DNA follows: TGTGCCGGCAGTCCCGTCTACAATGAGCAGTTCTTC. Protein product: CAGSPVYNEQFF.

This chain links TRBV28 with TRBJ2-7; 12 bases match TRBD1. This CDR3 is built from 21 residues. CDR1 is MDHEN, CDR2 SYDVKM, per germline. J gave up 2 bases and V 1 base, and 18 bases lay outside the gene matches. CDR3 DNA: TGTGCCAGCAGTTTATTCTTAACCCGGGACAGGGGGCTTCTGGCCGCCTACGAGCAGTACTTC. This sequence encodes CASSLFLTRDRGLLAAYEQYF.

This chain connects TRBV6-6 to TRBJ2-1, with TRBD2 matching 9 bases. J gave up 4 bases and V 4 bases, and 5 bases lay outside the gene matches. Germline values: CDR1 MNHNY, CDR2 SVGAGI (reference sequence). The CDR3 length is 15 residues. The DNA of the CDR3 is TGTGCCAGCAGTTTGAGGACTAGCGCATACAATGAGCAGTTCTTC. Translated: CASSLRTSAYNEQFF.

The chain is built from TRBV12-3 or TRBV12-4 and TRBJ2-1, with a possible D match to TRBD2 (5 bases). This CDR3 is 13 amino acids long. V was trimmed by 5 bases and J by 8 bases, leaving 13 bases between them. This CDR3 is CASSPTRGHEQFF. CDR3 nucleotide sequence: TGTGCCAGCAGTCCGACCCGGGGTCATGAGCAGTTCTTC.

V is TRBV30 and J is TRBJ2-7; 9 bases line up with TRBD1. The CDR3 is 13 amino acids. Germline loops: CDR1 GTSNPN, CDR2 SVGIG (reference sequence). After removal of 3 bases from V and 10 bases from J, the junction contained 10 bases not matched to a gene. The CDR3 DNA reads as TGTGCCTGGAGCCCCGGGACAGGGCACGTCCAGTACTTC. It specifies CAWSPGTGHVQYF.

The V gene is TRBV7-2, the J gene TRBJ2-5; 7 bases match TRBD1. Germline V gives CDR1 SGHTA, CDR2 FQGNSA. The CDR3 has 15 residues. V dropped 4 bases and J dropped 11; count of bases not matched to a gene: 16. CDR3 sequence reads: CASSSDRAAYNEQYF. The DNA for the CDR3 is TGTGCCAGCAGCTCCGACAGGGCTGCCTACAATGAGCAGTACTTC.

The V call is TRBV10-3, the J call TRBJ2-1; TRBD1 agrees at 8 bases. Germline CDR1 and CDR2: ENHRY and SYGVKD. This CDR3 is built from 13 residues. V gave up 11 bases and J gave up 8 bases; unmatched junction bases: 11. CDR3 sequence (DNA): TGTGCCGTCGGGACAGGCCAGAGGGATGAGCAGTTCTTC. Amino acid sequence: CAVGTGQRDEQFF.

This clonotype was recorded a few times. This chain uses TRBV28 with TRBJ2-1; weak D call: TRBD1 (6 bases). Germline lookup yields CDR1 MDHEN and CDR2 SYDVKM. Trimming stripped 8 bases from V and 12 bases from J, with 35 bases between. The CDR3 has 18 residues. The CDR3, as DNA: TGTGCCAGCTACCCATCGCCCGGGACAACATCTCGAGGTCGGGGGCAGTTCTTC. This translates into CASYPSPGTTSRGRGQFF. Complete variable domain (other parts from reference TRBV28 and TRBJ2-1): DVKVTQSSRYLVKRTGEKVFLECVQDMDHENMFWYRQDPGLGLRLIYFSYDVKMKEKGDIPEGYSVSREKKERFSLILESASTNQTSMYLCASYPSPGTTSRGRGQFFGPGTRLTVL.

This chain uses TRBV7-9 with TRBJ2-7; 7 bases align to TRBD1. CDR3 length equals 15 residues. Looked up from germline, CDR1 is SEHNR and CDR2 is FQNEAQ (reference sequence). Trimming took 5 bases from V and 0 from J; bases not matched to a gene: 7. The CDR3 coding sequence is TGTGCCAGCAGCCACCGGGACAGTAGCTCCTACGAGCAGTACTTC. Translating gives CASSHRDSSSYEQYF.